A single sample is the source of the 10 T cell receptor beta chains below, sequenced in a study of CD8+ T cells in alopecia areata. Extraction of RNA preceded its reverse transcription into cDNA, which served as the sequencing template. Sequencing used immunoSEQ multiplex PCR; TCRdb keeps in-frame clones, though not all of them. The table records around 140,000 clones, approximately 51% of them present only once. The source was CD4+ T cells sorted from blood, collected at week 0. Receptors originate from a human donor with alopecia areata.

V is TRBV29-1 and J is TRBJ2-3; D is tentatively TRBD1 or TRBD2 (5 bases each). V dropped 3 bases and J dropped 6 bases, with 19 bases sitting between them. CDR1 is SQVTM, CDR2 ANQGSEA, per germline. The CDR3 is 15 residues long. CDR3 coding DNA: TGCAGCGTTGAGGAAGGGACCGCAACGGCCGATACGCAGTATTTT. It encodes CSVEEGTATADTQYF.

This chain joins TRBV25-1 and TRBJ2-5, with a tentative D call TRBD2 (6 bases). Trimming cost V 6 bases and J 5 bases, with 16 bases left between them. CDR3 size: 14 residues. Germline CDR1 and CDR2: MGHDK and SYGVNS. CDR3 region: CASSRVVGGETQYF. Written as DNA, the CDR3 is TGTGCCAGCAGCAGGGTGGTAGGAGGGGAGACCCAGTACTTC.

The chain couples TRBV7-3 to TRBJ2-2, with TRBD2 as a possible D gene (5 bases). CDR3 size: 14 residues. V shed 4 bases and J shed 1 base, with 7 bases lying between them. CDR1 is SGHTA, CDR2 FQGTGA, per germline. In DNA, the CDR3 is TGTGCCAGCAGCTCTGGGAGGAACACCGGGGAGCTGTTTTTT. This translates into CASSSGRNTGELFF.

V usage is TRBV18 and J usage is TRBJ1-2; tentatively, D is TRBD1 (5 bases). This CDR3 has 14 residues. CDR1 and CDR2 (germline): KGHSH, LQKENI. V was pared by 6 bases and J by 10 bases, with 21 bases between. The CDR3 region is CASSVASGGEDYTF. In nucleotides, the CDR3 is TGTGCCAGCTCCGTGGCTTCCGGGGGTGAGGACTACACCTTC.

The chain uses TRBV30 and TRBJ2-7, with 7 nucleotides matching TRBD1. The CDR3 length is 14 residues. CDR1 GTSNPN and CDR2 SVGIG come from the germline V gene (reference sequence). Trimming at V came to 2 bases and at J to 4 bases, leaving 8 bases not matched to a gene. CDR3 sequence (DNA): TGTGCCTGGAGTCGGCCCGGGACAGATTACGAGCAGTACTTC. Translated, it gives CAWSRPGTDYEQYF.

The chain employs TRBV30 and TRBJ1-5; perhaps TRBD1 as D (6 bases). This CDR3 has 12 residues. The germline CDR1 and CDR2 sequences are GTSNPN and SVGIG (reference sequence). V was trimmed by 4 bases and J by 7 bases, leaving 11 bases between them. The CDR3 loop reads CAWNTGLQPQHF. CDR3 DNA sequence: TGTGCCTGGAACACAGGGTTGCAGCCCCAGCATTTT.

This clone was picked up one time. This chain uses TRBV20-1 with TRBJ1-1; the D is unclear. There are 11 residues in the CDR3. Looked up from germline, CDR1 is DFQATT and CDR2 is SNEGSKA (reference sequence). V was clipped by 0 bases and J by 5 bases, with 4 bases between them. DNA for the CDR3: TGCAGTGCTAGAGAAAAGACTGAAGCTTTCTTT. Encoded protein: CSAREKTEAFF.

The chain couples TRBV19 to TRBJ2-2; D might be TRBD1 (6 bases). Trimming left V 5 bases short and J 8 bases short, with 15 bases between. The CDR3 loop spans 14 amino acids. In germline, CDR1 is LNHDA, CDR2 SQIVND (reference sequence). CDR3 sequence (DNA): TGTGCCAGTAGTGGTCAGGGGCCCGAAGGGGAGCTGTTTTTT. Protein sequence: CASSGQGPEGELFF.

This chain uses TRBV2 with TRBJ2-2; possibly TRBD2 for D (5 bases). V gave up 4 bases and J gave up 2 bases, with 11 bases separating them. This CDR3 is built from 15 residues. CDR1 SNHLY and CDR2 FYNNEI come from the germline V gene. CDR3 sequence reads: CASSGSGVNTGELFF. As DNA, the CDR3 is TGTGCCAGCAGTGGCTCCGGGGTTAACACCGGGGAGCTGTTTTTT.

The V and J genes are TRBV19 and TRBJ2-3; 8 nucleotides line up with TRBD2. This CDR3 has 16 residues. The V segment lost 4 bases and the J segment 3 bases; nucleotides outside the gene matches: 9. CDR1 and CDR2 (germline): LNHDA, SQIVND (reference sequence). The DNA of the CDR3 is TGTGCCAGTAGTACCCAGGGTAGCGGGATTACAGATACGCAGTATTTT. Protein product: CASSTQGSGITDTQYF.